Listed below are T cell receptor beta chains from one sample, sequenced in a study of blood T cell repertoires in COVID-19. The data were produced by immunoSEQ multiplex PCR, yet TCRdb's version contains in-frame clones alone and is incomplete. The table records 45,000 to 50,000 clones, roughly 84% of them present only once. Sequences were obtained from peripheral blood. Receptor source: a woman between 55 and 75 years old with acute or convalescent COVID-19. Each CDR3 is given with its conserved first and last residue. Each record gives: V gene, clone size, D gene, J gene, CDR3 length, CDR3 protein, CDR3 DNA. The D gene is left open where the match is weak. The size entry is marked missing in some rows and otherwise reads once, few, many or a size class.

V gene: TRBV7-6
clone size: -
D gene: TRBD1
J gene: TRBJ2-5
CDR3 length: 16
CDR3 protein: CASSLWGQGLVETQYF
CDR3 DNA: TGTGCCAGCAGCTTATGGGGACAGGGTCTTGTGGAGACCCAGTACTTC

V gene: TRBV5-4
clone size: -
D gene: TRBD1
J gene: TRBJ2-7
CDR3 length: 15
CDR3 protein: CASSGTGQGAHEQYF
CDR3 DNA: TGTGCCAGCAGCGGCACGGGACAGGGGGCCCACGAGCAGTACTTC

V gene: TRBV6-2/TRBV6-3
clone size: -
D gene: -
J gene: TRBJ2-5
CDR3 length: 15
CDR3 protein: CASSYPGIPLETQYF
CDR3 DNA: TGTGCCAGCAGTTACCCCGGTATCCCATTAGAGACCCAGTACTTC

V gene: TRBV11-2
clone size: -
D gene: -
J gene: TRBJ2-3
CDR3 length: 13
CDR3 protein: CASSLDLLDTQYF
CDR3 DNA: TGTGCCAGCAGCTTAGATCTTTTGGATACGCAGTATTTT

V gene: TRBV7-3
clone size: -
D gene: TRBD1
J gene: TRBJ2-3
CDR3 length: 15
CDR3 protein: CASSSTGTATDTQYF
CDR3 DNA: TGTGCCAGCAGCTCCACCGGGACAGCCACAGATACGCAGTATTTT

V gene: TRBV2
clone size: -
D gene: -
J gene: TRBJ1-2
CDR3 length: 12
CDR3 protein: CASQSTNYGYTF
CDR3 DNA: TGTGCCAGCCAATCTACTAACTATGGCTACACCTTC

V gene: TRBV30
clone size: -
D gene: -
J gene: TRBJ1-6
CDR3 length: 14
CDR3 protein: CAWNEGSYNSPLHF
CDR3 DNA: TGTGCCTGGAACGAGGGCTCCTATAATTCACCCCTCCACTTT

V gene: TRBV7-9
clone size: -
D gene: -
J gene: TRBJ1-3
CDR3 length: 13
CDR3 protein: CASSSQNRNTIYF
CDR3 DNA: TGTGCCAGCAGCTCCCAGAACCGAAACACCATATATTTT

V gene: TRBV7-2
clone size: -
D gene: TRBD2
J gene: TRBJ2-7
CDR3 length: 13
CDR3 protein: CASSASGGYEQYF
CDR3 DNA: TGTGCCAGCAGCGCCAGCGGGGGGTACGAGCAGTACTTC

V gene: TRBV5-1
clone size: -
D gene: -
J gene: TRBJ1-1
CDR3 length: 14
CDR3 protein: CASSLDPRGQSAFF
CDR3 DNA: TGCGCCAGCAGCTTGGACCCTCGTGGCCAATCTGCTTTCTTT

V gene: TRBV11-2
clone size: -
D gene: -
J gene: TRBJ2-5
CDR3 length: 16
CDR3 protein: CASSLGTSVYQETQYF
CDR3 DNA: TGTGCCAGCAGCTTAGGAACAAGTGTTTACCAAGAGACCCAGTACTTC

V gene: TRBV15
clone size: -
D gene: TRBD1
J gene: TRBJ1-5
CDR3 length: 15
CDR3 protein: CATSREQGAWQPQHF
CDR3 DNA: TGTGCCACCAGCAGAGAGCAGGGGGCTTGGCAGCCCCAGCATTTT

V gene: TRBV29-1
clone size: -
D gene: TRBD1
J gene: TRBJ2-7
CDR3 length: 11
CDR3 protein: CSVDRGHEQYF
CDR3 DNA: TGCAGCGTAGACAGGGGTCACGAGCAGTACTTC

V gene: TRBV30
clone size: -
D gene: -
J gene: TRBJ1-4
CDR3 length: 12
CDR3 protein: CAWRREDEKLFF
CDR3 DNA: TGTGCCTGGAGGAGGGAGGATGAAAAACTGTTTTTT

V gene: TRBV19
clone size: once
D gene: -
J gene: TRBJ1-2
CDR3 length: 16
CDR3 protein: CASSRTTTGTNYGYTF
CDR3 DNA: TGTGCCAGTAGCCGAACTACGACAGGAACTAACTATGGCTACACCTTC

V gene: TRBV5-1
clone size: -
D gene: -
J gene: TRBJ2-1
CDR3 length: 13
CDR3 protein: CASSLDIGNEQFF
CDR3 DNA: TGCGCCAGCAGCTTGGATATCGGGAATGAGCAGTTCTTC

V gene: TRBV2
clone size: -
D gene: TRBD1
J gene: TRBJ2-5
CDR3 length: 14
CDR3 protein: CASSLLQGVETQYF
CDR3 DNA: TGTGCCAGCAGCCTATTACAGGGGGTCGAGACCCAGTACTTC

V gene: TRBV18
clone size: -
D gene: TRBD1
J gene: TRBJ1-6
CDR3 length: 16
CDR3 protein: CASSLDRVGYNSPLHF
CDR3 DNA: TGTGCCAGCTCGCTAGACAGGGTCGGATATAATTCACCCCTCCACTTT

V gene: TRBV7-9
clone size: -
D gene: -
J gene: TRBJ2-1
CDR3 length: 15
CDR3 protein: CASSPSLRNYNEQFF
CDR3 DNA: TGTGCCAGCAGCCCCTCACTACGCAACTACAATGAGCAGTTCTTC

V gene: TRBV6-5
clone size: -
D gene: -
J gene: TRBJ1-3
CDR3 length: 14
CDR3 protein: CASIAGRRGNTIYF
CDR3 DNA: TGTGCCAGCATAGCTGGCAGACGTGGAAACACCATATATTTT

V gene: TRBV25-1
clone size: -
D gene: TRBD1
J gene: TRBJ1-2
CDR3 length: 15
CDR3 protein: CASSGRHGTGYGYTF
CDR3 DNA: TGTGCCAGCAGTGGAAGACACGGGACAGGCTATGGCTACACCTTC

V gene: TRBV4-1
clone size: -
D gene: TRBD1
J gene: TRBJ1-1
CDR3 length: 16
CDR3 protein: CASSQGQGRMNTEAFF
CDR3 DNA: TGCGCCAGCAGCCAAGGACAGGGGCGCATGAACACTGAAGCTTTCTTT

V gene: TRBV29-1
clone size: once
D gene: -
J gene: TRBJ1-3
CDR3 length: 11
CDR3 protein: CSVDRGNTIYF
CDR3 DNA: TGCAGCGTTGACCGTGGAAACACCATATATTTT

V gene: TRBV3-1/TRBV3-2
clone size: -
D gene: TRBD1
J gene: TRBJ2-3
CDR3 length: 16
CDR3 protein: CASSQSLNRGTDTQYF
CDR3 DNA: TGTGCCAGCAGCCAATCCCTGAACAGGGGAACAGATACGCAGTATTTT

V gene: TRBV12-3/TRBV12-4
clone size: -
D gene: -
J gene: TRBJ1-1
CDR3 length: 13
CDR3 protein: CASSRWRDTEAFF
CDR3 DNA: TGTGCCAGCAGCAGGTGGCGGGACACTGAAGCTTTCTTT

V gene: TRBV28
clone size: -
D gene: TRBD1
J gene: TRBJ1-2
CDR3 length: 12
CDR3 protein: CASGTGAYGYTF
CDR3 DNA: TGTGCCAGCGGGACAGGCGCGTATGGCTACACCTTC

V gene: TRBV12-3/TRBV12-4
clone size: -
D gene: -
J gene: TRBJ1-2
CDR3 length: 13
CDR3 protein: CASSLPGYSGYTF
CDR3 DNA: TGTGCCAGCAGTTTACCAGGCTATTCAGGCTACACCTTC

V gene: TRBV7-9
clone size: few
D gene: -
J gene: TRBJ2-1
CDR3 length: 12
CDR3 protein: CASSFGDNEQFF
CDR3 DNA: TGTGCCAGCAGCTTCGGGGACAATGAGCAGTTCTTC

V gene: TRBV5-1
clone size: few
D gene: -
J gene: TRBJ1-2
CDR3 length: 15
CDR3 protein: CASSLSTPTDYGYTF
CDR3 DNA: TGCGCCAGCAGCTTGTCTACCCCTACAGACTATGGCTACACCTTC

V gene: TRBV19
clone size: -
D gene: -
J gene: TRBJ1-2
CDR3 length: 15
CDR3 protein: CASSPTPRESDGYTF
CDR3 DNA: TGTGCCAGTAGCCCGACCCCCAGGGAAAGCGATGGCTACACCTTC

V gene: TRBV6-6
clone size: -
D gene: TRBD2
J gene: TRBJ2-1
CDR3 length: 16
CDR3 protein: CASSSLAGRSYNEQFF
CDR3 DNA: TGTGCCAGCAGTTCCCTAGCGGGAAGATCCTACAATGAGCAGTTCTTC

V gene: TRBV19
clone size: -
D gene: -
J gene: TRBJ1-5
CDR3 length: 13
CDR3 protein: CASSIREVEPQHF
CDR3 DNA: TGTGCCAGTAGTATTAGGGAGGTAGAGCCCCAGCATTTT

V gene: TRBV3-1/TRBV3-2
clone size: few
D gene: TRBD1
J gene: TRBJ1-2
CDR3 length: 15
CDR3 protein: CASSRGQGVRYGYTF
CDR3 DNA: TGTGCCAGCAGCCGAGGACAGGGGGTACGCTATGGCTACACCTTC

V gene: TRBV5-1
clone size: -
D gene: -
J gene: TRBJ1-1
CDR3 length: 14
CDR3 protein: CASTWGGLNTEAFF
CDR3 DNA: TGCGCCAGCACCTGGGGGGGCCTGAACACTGAAGCTTTCTTT

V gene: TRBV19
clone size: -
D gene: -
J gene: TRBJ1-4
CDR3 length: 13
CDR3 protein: CASSKQIDEKLFF
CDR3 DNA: TGTGCCAGTAGTAAACAGATTGATGAAAAACTGTTTTTT

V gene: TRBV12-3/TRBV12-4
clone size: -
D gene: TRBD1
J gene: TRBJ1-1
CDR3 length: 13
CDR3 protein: CASSIQGAAEAFF
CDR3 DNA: TGTGCCAGCAGTATCCAGGGGGCGGCTGAAGCTTTCTTT

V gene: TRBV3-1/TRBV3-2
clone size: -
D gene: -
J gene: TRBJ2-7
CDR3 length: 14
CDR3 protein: CASSPGEPSYEQYF
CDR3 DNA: TGTGCCAGCAGCCCAGGGGAACCCTCCTACGAGCAGTACTTC

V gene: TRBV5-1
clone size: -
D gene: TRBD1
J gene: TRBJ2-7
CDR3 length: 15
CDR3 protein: CASSPRQGKPYEQYF
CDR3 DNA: TGCGCCAGCAGCCCCCGACAGGGGAAGCCCTACGAGCAGTACTTC

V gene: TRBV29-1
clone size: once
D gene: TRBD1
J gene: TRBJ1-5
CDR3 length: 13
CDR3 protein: CSVSGQANQPQHF
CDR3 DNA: TGCAGCGTTTCGGGACAGGCCAATCAGCCCCAGCATTTT

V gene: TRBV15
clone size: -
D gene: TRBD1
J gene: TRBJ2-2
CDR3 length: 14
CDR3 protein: CATSRDRFTGELFF
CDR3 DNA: TGTGCCACCTCGCGGGACAGGTTCACCGGGGAGCTGTTTTTT

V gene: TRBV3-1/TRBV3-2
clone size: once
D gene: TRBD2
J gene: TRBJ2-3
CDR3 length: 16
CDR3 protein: CASSHQRGGRADTQYF
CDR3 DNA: TGTGCCAGCAGCCACCAGCGGGGGGGCCGTGCAGATACGCAGTATTTT

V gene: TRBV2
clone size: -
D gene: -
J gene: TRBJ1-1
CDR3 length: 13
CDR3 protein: CASKGGSYTEAFF
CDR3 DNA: TGTGCCAGCAAAGGGGGATCGTACACTGAAGCTTTCTTT

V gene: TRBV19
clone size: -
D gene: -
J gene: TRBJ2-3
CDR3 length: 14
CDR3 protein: CATARGMGTDTQYF
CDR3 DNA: TGTGCCACCGCCAGGGGAATGGGCACAGATACGCAGTATTTT

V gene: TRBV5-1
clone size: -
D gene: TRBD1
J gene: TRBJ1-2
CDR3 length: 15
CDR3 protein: CASSLGTGDFYGYTF
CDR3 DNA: TGCGCCAGCAGCTTGGGGACAGGGGATTTCTATGGCTACACCTTC

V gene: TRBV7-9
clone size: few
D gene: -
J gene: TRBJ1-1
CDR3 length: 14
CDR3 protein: CASSLTEENTEAFF
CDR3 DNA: TGTGCCAGCAGCTTGACAGAAGAGAACACTGAAGCTTTCTTT

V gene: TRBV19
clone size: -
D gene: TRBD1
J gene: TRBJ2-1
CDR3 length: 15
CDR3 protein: CASTPTGVSYNEQFF
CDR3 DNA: TGTGCCAGTACCCCGACAGGGGTTTCTTACAATGAGCAGTTCTTC

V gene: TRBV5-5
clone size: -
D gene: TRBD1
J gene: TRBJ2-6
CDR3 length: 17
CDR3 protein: CASSLQGATSGANVLTF
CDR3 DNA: TGTGCCAGCAGCTTACAGGGGGCAACCTCTGGGGCCAACGTCCTGACTTTC

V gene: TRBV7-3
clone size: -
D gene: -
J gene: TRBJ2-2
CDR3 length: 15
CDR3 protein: CASSPDGSRTGELFF
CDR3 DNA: TGTGCCAGCAGCCCGGACGGGAGCCGGACCGGGGAGCTGTTTTTT

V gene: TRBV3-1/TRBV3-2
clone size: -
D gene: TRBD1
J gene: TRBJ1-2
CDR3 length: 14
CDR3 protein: CASSQGDTGGGYTF
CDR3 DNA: TGTGCCAGCAGCCAAGGAGATACAGGGGGAGGCTACACCTTC

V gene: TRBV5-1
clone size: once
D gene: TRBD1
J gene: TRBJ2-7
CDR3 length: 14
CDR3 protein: CASSLGQGSNEQYF
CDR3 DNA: TGCGCCAGCAGCTTGGGACAGGGCAGTAACGAGCAGTACTTC

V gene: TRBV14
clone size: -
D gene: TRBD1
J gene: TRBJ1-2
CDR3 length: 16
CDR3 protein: CASSQAGGGLRRGYTF
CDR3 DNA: TGTGCCAGCAGCCAAGCAGGAGGGGGCCTGAGGAGAGGCTACACCTTC